The clone carrying this T cell receptor (beta chain) turned up a few times. The antigen is undetermined. This record comes from a study of CD8+ T cells in alopecia areata. Cell sorting was applied to PBMCs, and CD4+ and CD8+ T cells were collected. The authors extracted RNA and reverse transcribed it into cDNA as the sequencing template. Using immunoSEQ multiplex PCR, the repertoire was profiled, and TCRdb retains in-frame clones only, with some absent. The repertoire consists of over 90,000 clones, with roughly half occurring once and the leading ten covering roughly 9%. Germline loops: CDR1 LGHNA, CDR2 YNFKEQ. The CDR3 extends over 14 amino acids. V shed 4 bases and J shed 8 bases, with 14 bases lying between them. Study-wide results and caveats: Lesional scalp displayed greater clonality than normal scalp, most notably in alopecia totalis/universalis. Sequenced scalp T cells also include alphabeta T cells resident in normal skin. It was less clear whether patients shared TCRs than it was in mice, possibly because of HLA.

The J gene is TRBJ1-4, the V gene TRBV4-2; TRBD1 might be the D (5 bases). Specimen: CD4+ T cells sorted from blood. The TCR comes from a human donor in good health. CDR3 in DNA: TGTGCCAGCAGCCCCCAAAGGGACTGGGAAAAACTGTTTTTT. Amino acids: CASSPQRDWEKLFF.